These 27 T cell receptor beta chains were all obtained from the same sample, sequenced in a study of OX40 agonist ivuxolimab in advanced cancers. Sequencing was performed with immunoSEQ multiplex PCR; in TCRdb, only in-frame clones are kept and a portion is missing. The top ten clones hold 0.5% to 0.7% of a sample with under 150,000 clones, around 91% of them seen once. The sample here was CD4+ or CD8+ T cells sorted from blood, taken in a trial of the OX40 agonist ivuxolimab. The receptors originated from an adult with an advanced solid tumor such as melanoma, head and neck, liver or kidney cancer.

V is TRBV18 and J is TRBJ1-2; no firm D call. CDR1 and CDR2 from the germline V gene are KGHSH and LQKENI. The V end lost 5 bases, the J end lost 2 bases, and 9 bases lay between the germline ends. The length of the CDR3 is 13 residues. The CDR3 nucleotides read TGTGCCAGCTCAAGACCGGAAAACTATGGCTACACCTTC. Protein product: CASSRPENYGYTF.

This clone showed up just a few times. This chain joins TRBV6-6 and TRBJ1-6; no firm D call. The CDR3 runs to 11 residues. Trimming removed 7 bases from V and 7 bases from J, with 5 bases in between. CDR1 is MNHNY, CDR2 SVGAGI, per germline (reference sequence). CDR3 region: CASTMNSPLHF. Written as DNA, the CDR3 is TGTGCCAGCACAATGAATTCACCCCTCCACTTT.

This clone was observed a few times. This chain links TRBV2 with TRBJ1-6, with 7 bases lining up with TRBD1. The CDR3 runs to 13 residues. The ends lost 11 bases at V and 7 bases at J; junction bases unmatched: 8. Germline lookup yields CDR1 SNHLY and CDR2 FYNNEI. The CDR3 region is CAGGDRTNSPLHF. CDR3 coding DNA: TGTGCCGGCGGGGACAGAACCAATTCACCCCTCCACTTT.

This chain uses TRBV28 with TRBJ1-5, with TRBD1 matching over 10 bases. This CDR3 spans 18 amino acids. Unmatched junction bases numbered 17, after V lost 6 bases and J lost 6 bases. Germline V gives CDR1 MDHEN, CDR2 SYDVKM. The CDR3 spells CASSSAYSGTGDVQPQHF. CDR3 sequence (DNA): TGTGCCAGCAGCTCCGCCTATTCCGGGACAGGGGATGTTCAGCCCCAGCATTTT.

The count of this clone is one. The chain combines TRBV27 with TRBJ1-3; D may be TRBD1 (5 bases). Germline values: CDR1 MNHEY, CDR2 SMNVEV (reference sequence). The CDR3 contains 15 residues. The germline V and J ends were trimmed by 3 bases and 0 bases, with 9 bases remaining between them. This CDR3 is CASSFRVGSGNTIYF. In nucleotides, the CDR3 is TGTGCCAGCAGTTTCAGGGTTGGCTCTGGAAACACCATATATTTT.

The V and J genes are TRBV2 and TRBJ2-6; no firm D call. The CDR3 loop spans 15 amino acids. The germline V and J ends were trimmed by 6 bases and 1 base, with 10 bases remaining between them. CDR1 and CDR2 (germline): SNHLY, FYNNEI. CDR3 sequence (DNA): TGTGCCAGCAGGGAACGGGTGTCTGGGGCCAACGTCCTGACTTTC. Protein: CASRERVSGANVLTF. Together with reference TRBV2 and TRBJ2-6, the CDR3 gives the full variable domain: EPEVTQTPSHQVTQMGQEVILRCVPISNHLYFYWYRQILGQKVEFLVSFYNNEISEKSEIFDDQFSVERPDGSNFTLKIRSTKLEDSAMYFCASRERVSGANVLTFGAGSRLTVL.

J is TRBJ2-1 and V is TRBV7-2; 7 nucleotides match TRBD2. Germline CDR1 is SGHTA and CDR2 is FQGNSA. V shed 5 bases, J shed 5 bases, and the junction held 3 bases outside the gene matches. This CDR3 comprises 13 residues. CDR3 sequence: CASSVGGNNEQFF. CDR3 DNA sequence: TGTGCCAGCAGCGTGGGGGGGAACAATGAGCAGTTCTTC.

The J gene is TRBJ1-5, the V gene TRBV28, with D unclear. The CDR3 length is 14 residues. V was pared by 6 bases and J by 6 bases, with 15 bases between. CDR1 MDHEN and CDR2 SYDVKM come from the germline V gene. This CDR3 is CASSPLWGSQPQHF. CDR3 DNA sequence: TGTGCCAGCAGCCCGTTGTGGGGTAGTCAGCCCCAGCATTTT.

The chain links TRBV10-1 to TRBJ2-5; 8 nucleotides match TRBD2. Germline V gives CDR1 WNHNN, CDR2 SYGVQD (reference sequence). J was trimmed by 5 bases and V by 6 bases; bases with no gene match: 8. CDR3 length: 14 residues. The CDR3 here is CASSERGPGETQYF. For the CDR3, the DNA is TGCGCCAGCAGCGAGCGGGGGCCCGGGGAGACCCAGTACTTC.

CDR3 region: CASSSSAGVGEQYF. Written as DNA, the CDR3 is TGTGCCAGCAGCTCCTCTGCGGGGGTCGGCGAGCAGTACTTC. The chain couples TRBV7-2 to TRBJ2-7; 7 bases align to TRBD2. V shed 4 bases, J shed 6 bases, and the junction held 9 bases outside the gene matches. The CDR3 consists of 14 residues. The germline gives CDR1 SGHTA, CDR2 FQGNSA.

This chain uses TRBV21-1 with TRBJ1-5; the tabulated D call, TRBD1, remains unverified against the DNA. TRBV21-1 is a pseudogene. The CDR3 runs 15 residues. The CDR3 reads CAQTKAGHLEWPQHF. DNA of the CDR3: TGTGCCCAAACAAAGGCAGGACACCTAGAGTGGCCCCAGCATTTT.

This clone was observed a handful of times. The chain links TRBV6-5 to TRBJ1-3; D possibly corresponds to TRBD1 (6 bases). The CDR3 consists of 15 residues. The V end lost 4 bases, the J end lost 0 bases, and 10 bases lay between the germline ends. Germline V gives CDR1 MNHEY, CDR2 SVGAGI. The CDR3 DNA reads as TGTGCCAGCAGTTCGGGACAACACTCTGGAAACACCATATATTTT. Amino acids: CASSSGQHSGNTIYF.

Worth noting for this clone: Additional DNA sequences in this sample encode the identical CDR3. V usage is TRBV7-2 and J usage is TRBJ2-5, with TRBD2 matching 8 bases. With V trimmed by 5 bases and J by 4 bases, 3 bases remained unmatched. The germline V gene has CDR1 SGHTA and CDR2 FQGNSA. This CDR3 contains 13 residues. CDR3: CASSPGGGETQYF. Here the CDR3 DNA reads TGTGCCAGCAGCCCGGGGGGGGGAGAGACCCAGTACTTC.

The chain carries TRBV11-2 and TRBJ1-2; D is perhaps TRBD1 (5 bases). Germline V CDR1 and CDR2: SGHAT, FQNNGV. The length of the CDR3 is 13 residues. V was clipped by 4 bases and J by 4 bases, with 10 bases between them. The CDR3 region is CASSSRQIYGYTF. Here the CDR3 DNA reads TGTGCCAGCAGCTCCAGACAGATCTATGGCTACACCTTC.

The rearrangement uses TRBV2 and TRBJ2-7; 10 bases are a match to TRBD1. The V and J ends lost 10 bases and 5 bases, in that order; junction bases with no gene match: 11. CDR3 size: 14 residues. CDR1 is SNHLY, CDR2 FYNNEI, per germline. This CDR3 is CAKGGDRGVHEQYF. The CDR3 nucleotides read TGTGCCAAAGGGGGGGACAGGGGAGTACACGAGCAGTACTTC.

This rearrangement joins TRBV6-6 to TRBJ1-1, with a tentative D call TRBD1 (6 bases). V gave up 7 bases and J gave up 6 bases, with 12 bases separating them. In germline, CDR1 is MNHNY, CDR2 SVGAGI (reference sequence). The CDR3 contains 12 residues. The CDR3 sequence: CASIPGGAEAFF. CDR3 DNA sequence: TGTGCCAGCATTCCGGGGGGCGCTGAAGCTTTCTTT.

The chain joins TRBV28 to TRBJ1-2, with D unresolved. Germline CDR1 reads MDHEN; CDR2 reads SYDVKM. This CDR3 has 14 amino acids. The V end lost 3 bases, the J end lost 7 bases, and 15 bases lay between the germline ends. In DNA, the CDR3 is TGTGCCAGCAGTTTGGAACTCACCGGTCGTGGCTACACCTTC. Amino acids: CASSLELTGRGYTF.

The V gene is TRBV5-1, the J gene TRBJ2-7; 12 bases are a match to TRBD1. Germline lookup yields CDR1 SGHRS and CDR2 YFSETQ. This CDR3 spans 15 amino acids. The V and J ends lost 4 bases and 5 bases, in that order; junction bases with no gene match: 7. The CDR3 sequence: CASSPGQGALHEQYF. The CDR3 region has the DNA TGCGCCAGCAGCCCGGGACAGGGGGCGTTACACGAGCAGTACTTC.

The chain links TRBV27 to TRBJ1-2, with TRBD1 identical over 8 bases. The germline gives CDR1 MNHEY, CDR2 SMNVEV (reference sequence). V gave up 3 bases and J gave up 5 bases; unmatched junction bases: 11. The CDR3 totals 16 residues. DNA of the CDR3: TGTGCCAGCAGTTTCAGGACAGGGACGAACAATTATGGCTACACCTTC. It encodes CASSFRTGTNNYGYTF.

The genes are TRBV12-5 and TRBJ2-5; tentative D call: TRBD2 (8 bases). Germline values: CDR1 LGHNT, CDR2 FRNRAP. Trimming stripped 2 bases from V and 5 bases from J, with 18 bases between. This CDR3 is built from 16 residues. This CDR3 is CASGLYRGLEGETQYF. CDR3 in DNA: TGTGCTAGTGGTTTGTACAGGGGACTAGAGGGTGAGACCCAGTACTTC.

This rearrangement joins TRBV28 to TRBJ1-5; 11 nucleotides agree with TRBD1. V lost 6 bases to trimming and J lost 1 base; unmatched junction nucleotides: 11. Germline lookup yields CDR1 MDHEN and CDR2 SYDVKM. The length of the CDR3 is 18 residues. CDR3 DNA sequence: TGTGCCAGCAGCTCCAGCCTGGGACAGGGGGAGAGCAATCAGCCCCAGCATTTT. It encodes CASSSSLGQGESNQPQHF.

The chain uses TRBV11-3 and TRBJ1-1; unclear D gene. CDR3 length: 16 residues. Trimming removed 6 bases at V and 6 bases at J, with 23 bases between. Germline V CDR1 and CDR2: SGHNT, YENEEA. Here the CDR3 DNA reads TGTGCCAGCAGTGAGGAAGGCGACCCTAACCCCCCTGAAGCTTTCTTT. It translates to CASSEEGDPNPPEAFF.

This clone has just one count. The chain joins TRBV18 to TRBJ1-4, with D perhaps matching TRBD1 (6 bases). Trimming removed 1 base from V and 8 bases from J, with 14 bases in between. Germline V CDR1 and CDR2: KGHSH, LQKENI. The CDR3 covers 15 residues. The CDR3: CASSPLIQGGEKLFF. For the CDR3, the DNA is TGTGCCAGCTCACCACTTATACAGGGAGGCGAAAAACTGTTTTTT.

V gene TRBV11-3 combines with J gene TRBJ2-1, with 8 bases fitting TRBD1. The CDR3 is 13 residues long. Trimming took 7 bases from V and 8 from J; bases not matched to a gene: 7. From germline, CDR1 is SGHNT and CDR2 YENEEA. This chain's CDR3 is CASTIDRGYEQFF. The CDR3 DNA reads as TGTGCCAGCACAATCGACAGGGGCTATGAGCAGTTCTTC.

This chain links TRBV27 with TRBJ1-2, with TRBD1 matching over 8 bases. Germline lookup yields CDR1 MNHEY and CDR2 SMNVEV (reference sequence). V shed 6 bases, J shed 6 bases, and the junction held 12 bases outside the gene matches. The CDR3 is 15 amino acids. The CDR3: CASSSQGARVNGYTF. DNA for the CDR3: TGTGCCAGCAGCAGCCAGGGGGCGAGGGTAAATGGCTACACCTTC.

V usage is TRBV4-3 and J usage is TRBJ1-3, with a tentative D call TRBD1 (6 bases). The V end lost 4 bases, the J end lost 2 bases, and 15 bases lay between the germline ends. The CDR3 is 16 amino acids. Germline V gene data show CDR1 as LGHNA and CDR2 as YSLEER. DNA for the CDR3: TGCGCCAGCAGCCCTGTCGGGGGGCCGGCTGGAAACACCATATATTTT. This codes for CASSPVGGPAGNTIYF.

V gene TRBV4-3 combines with J gene TRBJ2-4, with D unresolved. The germline gives CDR1 LGHNA, CDR2 YSLEER. V was trimmed by 0 bases and J by 0 bases, leaving 15 bases between them. CDR3 length equals 18 residues. CDR3 loop: CASSQDFPQPLAKNIQYF. The CDR3 DNA reads TGCGCCAGCAGCCAAGATTTCCCACAGCCGTTAGCCAAAAACATTCAGTACTTC.